These T cell receptor beta chains were read from a single sample in a study of molecular identifiers for immune sequencing clone quantification. TCRdb re-called the PCR reads with MiXCR, one entry per CDR3 protein. The sample has about 640,000 distinct CDR3 sequences, about 20% seen once. Sequences were obtained from naive CD8+ T cells from blood, with Jurkat cell RNA spiked in. The origin of the receptors is a human donor in good health. Some libraries in this study had Jurkat cell RNA spiked in. Both conserved end residues are part of each CDR3. A D gene is named only where the DNA matches it firmly. Rows may omit the clone size; those that give it use once, few, many or a size class.

size,D,J,V,CDR3,DNA
-,-,TRBJ2-5,TRBV27,CTSSFGGLETQYF,TGTACCAGCAGTTTCGGAGGACTGGAGACCCAGTACTTC
-,-,TRBJ1-5,TRBV6-1,CASSEVVGNNQPQHF,TGTGCCAGCAGTGAAGTGGTAGGGAACAATCAGCCCCAGCATTTT
-,-,TRBJ2-1,TRBV11-2,CASSLDLGGSEQFF,TGTGCCAGCAGCTTAGATCTGGGGGGCAGTGAGCAGTTCTTC
many,-,TRBJ1-1,TRBV15,CATSPVTVMNTEAFF,TGTGCCACCAGCCCCGTGACGGTTATGAACACTGAAGCTTTCTTT
many,TRBD1,TRBJ2-3,TRBV28,CASTEPSGTGDGTDTQYF,TGTGCCAGCACCGAACCCTCCGGGACAGGGGATGGCACAGATACGCAGTATTTT
many,-,TRBJ1-2,TRBV19,CASSIPRGYTF,TGTGCCAGTAGTATACCGCGAGGCTACACCTTC
many,-,TRBJ2-3,TRBV9,CASSVGDSTDTQYF,TGTGCCAGCAGCGTAGGGGACAGCACAGATACGCAGTATTTT
many,-,TRBJ2-7,TRBV27,CASSPDGTHYEQYF,TGTGCCAGCAGCCCGGACGGGACACACTACGAGCAGTACTTC
few,TRBD2,TRBJ2-1,TRBV28,CASSLISGTYNEQFF,TGTGCCAGCAGTTTAATAAGCGGGACTTACAATGAGCAGTTCTTC
-,-,TRBJ1-6,TRBV5-4,CASSLGHTGNSPLHF,TGTGCCAGCAGCTTGGGACACACAGGGAATTCACCCCTCCACTTT
many,-,TRBJ2-2,TRBV27,CASSLGANTGELFF,TGCGCCAGCAGCTTGGGGGCGAACACCGGGGAGCTGTTTTTT
-,-,TRBJ1-1,TRBV12-3/TRBV12-4,CASTSDSLNTEAFF,TGTGCCAGCACCTCGGACAGCTTGAACACTGAAGCTTTCTTT
once,-,TRBJ2-5,TRBV10-1,CASSESVF,TGCGCCAGCAGTGAGTCAGTCTTC
many,-,TRBJ1-4,TRBV5-5,CASSKGQTRTNEKLFF,TGTGCCAGCAGCAAGGGACAAACCAGGACTAATGAAAAACTGTTTTTT
-,-,TRBJ2-7,TRBV19,CASSIEVWDYEQYF,TGTGCCAGTAGTATTGAGGTCTGGGACTACGAGCAGTACTTC
many,-,TRBJ2-3,TRBV12-3/TRBV12-4,CASSLDGGRTDTQYF,TGTGCCAGCAGTTTAGACGGGGGGCGGACAGATACGCAGTATTTT
few,TRBD2,TRBJ2-7,TRBV4-3,CASSHETSGSSYEQYF,TGCGCCAGCAGCCACGAAACTAGCGGGAGCTCCTACGAGCAGTACTTC
-,TRBD2,TRBJ2-2,TRBV11-2,CASSIGLARNTGELFF,TGTGCCAGCAGCATAGGACTAGCGAGGAACACCGGGGAGCTGTTTTTT
many,TRBD1,TRBJ2-3,TRBV12-3/TRBV12-4,CASSGLQGTGGPDTQYF,TGTGCCAGCAGTGGCCTACAAGGGACAGGGGGTCCAGATACGCAGTATTTT
many,-,TRBJ2-5,TRBV6-1,CASTEVYGGTTRQETQYF,TGTGCCAGCACCGAGGTATACGGGGGCACCACCCGACAAGAGACCCAGTACTTC
many,-,TRBJ2-7,TRBV30,CAWSRADAPYEQYF,TGTGCCTGGAGTCGGGCAGACGCTCCCTACGAGCAGTACTTC
-,TRBD2,TRBJ2-7,TRBV7-9,CASSLEGGRGEQYF,TGTGCCAGCAGCTTAGAGGGCGGGAGAGGCGAGCAGTACTTC
few,-,TRBJ2-2,TRBV13,CASSPNLGFAGELFF,TGTGCCAGCAGCCCTAACTTAGGGTTCGCCGGGGAGCTGTTTTTT
few,TRBD2,TRBJ2-2,TRBV14,CASSQVGLAGYTGELFF,TGTGCCAGCAGCCAAGTGGGACTAGCGGGATACACCGGGGAGCTGTTTTTT